The sequence of this T cell receptor beta chain was determined in a study of blood T cell repertoires in COVID-19 (TCRdb year 2020). Regarding the research as a whole: Samples covering the acute and convalescent phases of COVID-19 were provided by collaborators in the United States, Italy and Spain. The prospective study material was composed of cDNA or gDNA derived from T cells, B-cell-depleted T cells, or PBMCs. Deeply sampled blood TCRbeta repertoires from subjects exposed to, actively infected with, or recovered from COVID-19 were included in the dataset. A freely available public database, intended as a resource for researchers studying the immune response to SARS-CoV-2, is where the repertoires were released. The samples were drawn from two sources: the first 160 participants of the ongoing ImmuneRACE study, and fewer than 1,500 subjects contributed by 6 global collaborators. A de-identified subject ID, COVID-19 status, age in years and sex were almost always included in the sample metadata. HLA class I and class II types, where available, came from metadata supplied by the sample provider rather than from assay-based typing. Points the paper makes about the study in general: How much clinical and demographic metadata was included differed by source and by participant, and the metadata was provided uncurated.

From the cysteine up to the phenylalanine, the CDR3 has a length of 11 residues. The entry retains the CDR3 DNA only, 33 bases that are in frame from base 1. V is reduced by 6 bases and J by 8 bases, leaving a spacing of 10 bases between them. CDR1 and CDR2 (MDHEN, SYDVKM) derive from the germline V gene. To note about this clone: Its binding antigen is unknown. Base qualities are not at hand, and no much larger clone is one base apart.

The collaborating institutions used their own protocols to collect whole blood in K2EDTA tubes. For TCRbeta analysis, collaborators shipped samples as frozen whole blood, isolated PBMCs, or DNA extracted from either of those sample types. The immunoSEQ Assay, a bias-controlled multiplex PCR, was used to amplify TCRbeta CDR3 regions from genomic DNA. Turning to the authors' computational methods: The number of nucleated cells in each sample was estimated by amplification of reference gene primers within the assay. To quantify the absolute abundance of each unique TCRbeta CDR3 rearrangement, sequence reads were collapsed and filtered. Productive Simpson clonality was computed per sample as the square root of Simpson's diversity index over productive rearrangements. This immuneACCESS table, as held by TCRdb, lists in-frame sequences with V and J called but not all clones. Of the missing ones, under half trace to an unresolved V gene in checked studies; the others have no known cause. V and J calls and clone size are given by that table; D and trimming were obtained from the DNA. This sample comprises tens of thousands of clones, around 85% of them detected only once. The ten most abundant clones make up around 13% of the sample.

The specimen was peripheral blood. The rearrangement combines TRBV28 with TRBJ1-2, with no confident D gene call. This TCR was recovered from a human donor with acute or convalescent COVID-19. The donor label of this sample is uncertain. The CDR3 reads as follows: CASRLGGGYTF. Read as DNA, the sequence is TGTGCCAGCAGGTTGGGAGGGGGCTACACCTTC.